This T cell receptor (beta chain) was observed in a study of blood T cell repertoires in COVID-19. This CDR3 comprises 14 residues. Trimming cost V 5 bases and J 7 bases; bases outside gene matches: 7. The germline gives CDR1 LNHDA, CDR2 SQIVND (reference sequence). Produced via immunoSEQ multiplex PCR; TCRdb's table is partial and in-frame only. The table records 15,000 to 17,000 clones, about 85% of them present only once. This TCR came from a man between 60 and 75 years old with acute or convalescent COVID-19. Sequencing was performed on peripheral blood. The J gene is TRBJ2-2, the V gene TRBV19; 7 nucleotides align to TRBD2. The CDR3 region has the DNA TGTGCCAGTAGTTTGCATCGGGGGGACGGGGAGCTGTTTTTT. Residues: CASSLHRGDGELFF.